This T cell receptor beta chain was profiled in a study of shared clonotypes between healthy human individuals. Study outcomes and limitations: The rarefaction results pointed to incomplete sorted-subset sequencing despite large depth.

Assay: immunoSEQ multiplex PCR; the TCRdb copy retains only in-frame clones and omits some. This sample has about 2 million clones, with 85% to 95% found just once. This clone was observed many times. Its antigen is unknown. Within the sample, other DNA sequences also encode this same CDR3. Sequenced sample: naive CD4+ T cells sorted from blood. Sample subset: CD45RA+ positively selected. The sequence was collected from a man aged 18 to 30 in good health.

DNA for the CDR3: TGTGCCAGCAGCTTGCCCGGAGCGAACACCGGGGAGCTGTTTTTT. Translated: CASSLPGANTGELFF. The gene calls are TRBV5-4 and TRBJ2-2; D not certain. CDR1 is SGHNT and CDR2 is YYREEE in the germline V gene (reference sequence). V shed 1 base and J shed 0 bases, with 7 bases lying between them. This CDR3 contains 15 residues.